This T cell receptor (beta chain) originates from a study of T-cell memory formation after mild COVID-19. Study details: The TCR clusters were mostly specific to one donor.

To note about this clonotype: Antigen: not known.

The CDR3 is 16 residues long. J lost 3 bases, V lost 6 bases, and 11 bases had no gene match. Overall study findings and caveats: The appearance of some responding clones in pre-infection memory suggested that cross-reactive memory joined.

Employing constant-segment primers, 5'RACE generated TCR alpha and TCR beta cDNA libraries bearing sample barcodes and UMIs. Via MiXCR, TCRdb re-called the 5' RACE reads, giving one row per CDR3 protein. The data contain hundreds of thousands of distinct CDR3 sequences, roughly 23% of them singletons. Sample: PBMCs or a T cell subset sorted from them (not recorded which). The rearrangement joins TRBV12-3 or TRBV12-4 to TRBJ2-1; 7 bases are a match to TRBD2. The TCR originated in an adult woman who had mild COVID-19 (a few samples of this study predate the infection). Cell type and time point are not known. As DNA, the CDR3 is TGTGCCAGCAGAGGCATTATGGGGGGGGGCTACAATGAGCAGTTCTTC. Protein product: CASRGIMGGGYNEQFF.